The source of this TCR beta chain is a study of blood T cell repertoires in COVID-19. The assay was immunoSEQ multiplex PCR, and TCRdb's table has in-frame clones only and misses some. The data show about 170,000 clones, 70% to 85% seen once. V gave up 0 bases and J gave up 0 bases, with 6 bases separating them. This CDR3 region has 14 residues. Germline V gene lookup returns CDR1 GTSNPN and CDR2 SVGIG (reference sequence). The sequence came from a woman aged 40 to 50 with COVID-19, enrolled during active disease. The V gene is TRBV30, the J gene TRBJ1-5, with D uncertain. Sequencing was performed on peripheral blood. CDR3 in amino acids: CAWSVQLSNQPQHF. CDR3 bases: TGTGCCTGGAGTGTACAGCTTAGCAATCAGCCCCAGCATTTT.